Each of the 14 T cell receptor beta chains below was sequenced from the same sample in a study of CDR3 diversity in severe acne. TCRdb passed the PCR reads through MiXCR, listing each CDR3 protein once. Here the sample spans 97,000 or so distinct CDR3 sequences, around 53% being singletons. Sequencing input: blood. These receptors all stem from a male donor with acne.

This clonotype was recorded at least ten times. The chain is built from TRBV20-1 and TRBJ2-1, with 10 nucleotides matching TRBD2. The germline V gene encodes CDR1 DFQATT and CDR2 SNEGSKA (reference sequence). The CDR3 length is 15 residues. With V trimmed by 5 bases and J by 4 bases, 8 bases remained unmatched. The CDR3 spells CSAPKASGSYNEQFF. CDR3 DNA sequence: TGCAGTGCTCCGAAAGCTAGCGGGAGTTACAATGAGCAGTTCTTC.

In the case of this clonotype: A much larger clone lies one base from this, so it may be a read error. The chain employs TRBV13 and TRBJ1-1, with 7 bases matching TRBD1. The germline CDR1 and CDR2 sequences are PRHDT and FYEKMQ (reference sequence). There are 16 residues in the CDR3. The CDR3 reads CACSEYPDRVNTEAFF. The CDR3, as DNA: TGTGCCTGCAGTGAATATCCTGACAGGGTTAACACTGAAGCTTTCTTT.

In the case of this clonotype: The junction and the germline gene differ at one end; a read error may be behind it. The chain carries TRBV15 and TRBJ2-7; no clear D gene. Germline loops: CDR1 LNHNV, CDR2 YYDKDF (reference sequence). The CDR3 covers 13 residues. The CDR3 region has the DNA TGTGCCACCAGCAGAGCCCCAGAGGATCCTTTGCACTTC. It translates to CATSRAPEDPLHF.

This rearrangement joins TRBV20-1 to TRBJ2-7, with 15 bases that match TRBD2. Germline CDR1 DFQATT, CDR2 SNEGSKA (reference sequence). The CDR3 covers 12 residues. This chain's CDR3 is CSGLAGGGEQYF. CDR3 sequence (DNA): TGCAGCGGACTAGCGGGAGGGGGGGAGCAGTACTTC.

This clonotype was counted only a few times. The rearrangement joins TRBV29-1 to TRBJ2-7; TRBD1 or TRBD2 may be the D gene (5 bases each). CDR1 and CDR2 from the germline V gene are SQVTM and ANQGSEA. V lost 3 bases to trimming and J lost 6 bases, with 15 bases between them. This CDR3 has 13 amino acids. This chain's CDR3 is CSVDAAGAGEQYF. As DNA, the CDR3 is TGCAGCGTTGACGCCGCCGGGGCCGGCGAGCAGTACTTC.

This clonotype was found a few times. The V call is TRBV7-9, the J call TRBJ1-1; D uncertain. The V end lost 2 bases, the J end lost 1 base, and 11 bases lay between the germline ends. The CDR3 contains 15 residues. Germline-derived CDR1 and CDR2 are SEHNR and FQNEAQ (reference sequence). The CDR3 sequence: CASSLYERENTEAFF. CDR3 coding DNA: TGTGCCAGCAGCTTATATGAGAGGGAGAACACTGAAGCTTTCTTT.

The chain employs TRBV10-3 and TRBJ2-7, with 10 bases fitting TRBD1. CDR3 length equals 16 residues. Germline V gene lookup returns CDR1 ENHRY and CDR2 SYGVKD. V dropped 6 bases and J dropped 5; count of bases not matched to a gene: 13. The CDR3 protein is CAIRKPSGTGEDEQYF. In DNA, the CDR3 is TGTGCCATCAGAAAACCGTCCGGGACAGGGGAAGACGAGCAGTACTTC.

The chain combines TRBV2 with TRBJ1-4; perhaps TRBD1 as D (5 bases). Between the trimmed V and J ends, which lost 6 bases and 7 bases, there was a span of 9 bases. The germline gives CDR1 SNHLY, CDR2 FYNNEI. CDR3 length equals 12 residues. CDR3 sequence: CASRDSGEKLFF. The CDR3 nucleotides read TGTGCCAGCAGAGACAGTGGTGAAAAACTGTTTTTT.

This clonotype is labeled as medium-sized (0.01 to 0.1%). A read error may account for a junction end that differs from germline. V usage is TRBV7-2 and J usage is TRBJ2-7; maybe TRBD2 (6 bases). The CDR3 totals 14 residues. The germline V gene encodes CDR1 SGHTA and CDR2 FQGNSA. CDR3 sequence reads: CASSSTGVTYDQYF. DNA for the CDR3: TGTGCCAGCAGCTCGACGGGAGTAACCTACGATCAGTACTTC.

This clonotype has at least ten counts. The chain recombines TRBV19 with TRBJ2-1; the match to TRBD2 covers 8 bases. The CDR3 has 19 residues. Germline CDR1 reads LNHDA; CDR2 reads SQIVND (reference sequence). Trimming at V came to 3 bases and at J to 0 bases, leaving 13 bases not matched to a gene. Written as DNA, the CDR3 is TGTGCCAGTAGTATCGGTTGGCTAGCGGGTGGCGGCTCCTACAATGAGCAGTTCTTC. Encoded protein: CASSIGWLAGGGSYNEQFF.

This clonotype was seen a handful of times. This could be a read error, since a much larger clone is one nucleotide away. The chain is built from TRBV15 and TRBJ2-5; 8 positions agree with TRBD2. Germline V gives CDR1 LNHNV, CDR2 YYDKDF (reference sequence). This CDR3 has 16 residues. The CDR3 sequence: CATSSGRGGGVETQHF. CDR3 bases: TGTGCCACCAGCAGTGGTCGGGGGGGCGGCGTGGAGACCCAGCACTTC.

This clonotype appeared many times. The chain links TRBV29-1 to TRBJ2-5, with a tentative D call TRBD2 (6 bases). Deletions cut 0 bases from V and 4 bases from J, with 18 bases between. CDR3 length equals 16 residues. Germline V gene data show CDR1 as SQVTM and CDR2 as ANQGSEA. The CDR3 nucleotides read TGCAGCGTTGAAGATCCTTCCCGGGGGAGAGCAGAGACCCAGTACTTC. Its translation: CSVEDPSRGRAETQYF.

In its sample, this clonotype was seen a few times. V gene TRBV7-9 combines with J gene TRBJ2-7; D is uncertain. This CDR3 region has 13 residues. From germline, CDR1 is SEHNR and CDR2 FQNEAQ (reference sequence). Trimming left V 2 bases short and J 6 bases short, with 11 bases between. CDR3 coding DNA: TGTGCCAGCAGCTTATACGGAAGGTCCGAGCAGTACTTC. Translated: CASSLYGRSEQYF.

This clonotype has ten or more counts. V usage is TRBV6-5 and J usage is TRBJ2-7; no firm D call. Per germline, CDR1 MNHEY and CDR2 SVGAGI. V dropped 8 bases and J dropped 1 base, with 15 bases sitting between them. The CDR3 loop spans 14 amino acids. The CDR3 region is CASVPGAGSYEQYF. The CDR3 region has the DNA TGTGCCAGCGTCCCGGGCGCTGGATCCTACGAGCAGTACTTC.